Presented here are 10 T cell receptor beta chains from one specimen sequenced in a study of cytotoxic CD8 clonotypes in ibrutinib-treated CLL. Repertoires were generated with immunoSEQ multiplex PCR, while TCRdb's copy carries only in-frame clones and drops some. Among tens of thousands of clones, 50% to 60% were seen once, and the ten largest hold 20% to 30%. Here the sequenced sample was PBMCs, taken at disease progression, from a patient treated with ibrutinib. The receptors here all came from a human donor with chronic lymphocytic leukemia.

The chain links TRBV11-3 to TRBJ2-7, with a weak D call TRBD1 (6 bases). Trimming took 5 bases from V and 6 from J, leaving 11 bases between them. The CDR3 loop spans 12 amino acids. The V gene's germline CDR1 is SGHNT and CDR2 YENEEA. The CDR3, as DNA: TGTGCCAGCAGCCGTTCAGGGGTCGAGCAGTACTTC. As protein: CASSRSGVEQYF.

This clone was seen ten or more times. V is TRBV13 and J is TRBJ2-7; D unclear. Trimming removed 0 bases from V and 4 bases from J, with 13 bases in between. The CDR3 consists of 15 residues. Germline lookup yields CDR1 PRHDT and CDR2 FYEKMQ (reference sequence). The CDR3 region has the DNA TGTGCCAGCAGCTTAGGTCCGGGCCTGATTTACGAGCAGTACTTC. Its translation: CASSLGPGLIYEQYF.

This clone has only a few counts. This rearrangement joins TRBV7-3 to TRBJ1-1, with D maybe TRBD1 (5 bases). The CDR3 consists of 15 residues. Germline loops: CDR1 SGHTA, CDR2 FQGTGA. V was shortened by 0 bases and J by 3 bases, with 11 bases between the two germline ends. CDR3 sequence (DNA): TGTGCCAGCAGCTTAACACGGGGGGGATACACTGAAGCTTTCTTT. Protein sequence: CASSLTRGGYTEAFF.

This clone was observed a single time. The genes are TRBV27 and TRBJ2-7; D is possibly TRBD2 (6 bases). The CDR3 has 13 amino acids. Germline V gene data show CDR1 as MNHEY and CDR2 as SMNVEV (reference sequence). V gave up 10 bases and J gave up 7 bases, with 20 bases separating them. The CDR3 nucleotides read TGTGCCACCAGGGACTCCCAGGGATGGGAGCAGTACTTC. Its protein product is CATRDSQGWEQYF.

The V call is TRBV5-1, the J call TRBJ2-5; 7 bases fit TRBD1. The CDR3 has 15 amino acids. CDR1 and CDR2 (germline): SGHRS, YFSETQ. The V segment lost 4 bases and the J segment 5 bases; nucleotides outside the gene matches: 11. DNA of the CDR3: TGCGCCAGCAGCGCCGGGACAGCAGACGTGGAGACCCAGTACTTC. This translates into CASSAGTADVETQYF.

The V gene is TRBV18, the J gene TRBJ2-7; no clear D gene. Germline V gene sequence: CDR1 KGHSH, CDR2 LQKENI. CDR3 size: 14 residues. V was cut by 0 bases and J by 7 bases, with 13 bases left in between. CDR3 bases: TGTGCCAGCTCACCACCGGCCGGGCCAGGAGAGCAGTACTTC. Translation gives CASSPPAGPGEQYF.

The chain links TRBV28 to TRBJ2-7; tentatively, D is TRBD2 (6 bases). CDR1 and CDR2 from the germline V gene are MDHEN and SYDVKM. Between the trimmed V and J ends, which lost 6 bases and 3 bases, there was a span of 21 bases. CDR3 length equals 16 residues. This chain's CDR3 is CASSLGRRAGFYEQYF. The CDR3 DNA reads TGTGCCAGCAGCCTAGGGCGGAGGGCGGGCTTCTACGAGCAGTACTTC.

This chain links TRBV19 with TRBJ1-4; D unclear. Germline values: CDR1 LNHDA, CDR2 SQIVND (reference sequence). Trimming took 7 bases from V and 7 from J, leaving 13 bases between them. The CDR3 extends over 13 amino acids. The CDR3 DNA is TGTGCCAGTAAAGCGGCAGTACCTGAAAAACTGTTTTTT. Its translation: CASKAAVPEKLFF.

V gene TRBV7-2 combines with J gene TRBJ1-2; D unresolved. CDR1 is SGHTA, CDR2 FQGNSA, per germline. CDR3 length equals 13 residues. Trimming pared 0 bases from V and 8 bases from J, leaving 10 bases between. The CDR3 DNA reads TGTGCCAGCAGCTTAGCATACGGGAACGGCTACACCTTC. It encodes CASSLAYGNGYTF.

The rearrangement joins TRBV19 to TRBJ1-5; the match to TRBD1 covers 7 bases. With V trimmed by 4 bases and J by 6 bases, 9 bases remained unmatched. The V gene's germline CDR1 is LNHDA and CDR2 SQIVND (reference sequence). This CDR3 has 15 residues. The CDR3 DNA reads as TGTGCCAGTAGTAGCGGACAGGTCCAGGGTCAGCCCCAGCATTTT. Protein product: CASSSGQVQGQPQHF.